The entry that follows covers one T cell receptor (beta chain) sequence. The sample comes from a study of shared clonotypes between healthy human individuals. Deep-level assay runs were performed. For every subset, genomic DNA was evenly distributed across several immunoSEQ plates. The assay was immunoSEQ multiplex PCR, and TCRdb's table has in-frame clones only and misses some. The repertoire holds fewer than 700,000 clones, with 85% to 95% as singletons. The CDR3 loop spans 12 amino acids. The V gene lost 6 bases and the J gene lost 7 bases, with 12 bases spanning the gap. Germline V gene data show CDR1 as LNHDA and CDR2 as SQIVND (reference sequence). Terminally differentiated effector memory CD45RA+ cells were left out of the naive CD8 fraction, which was CD45RO-negative and positively selected for CCR7. All of the donors resided in Nashville, Tennessee, and each was a Caucasian adult.

The chain has TRBV19 and TRBJ1-1; D call uncertain. Material: naive CD8+ T cells sorted from blood. This TCR was recovered from a woman in her 30s in good health. In DNA form, the CDR3 reads TGTGCCAGTAGCCCACCGGGTATTGAAGCTTTCTTT. This encodes CASSPPGIEAFF.